These 26 T cell receptor beta chains came from one sample sequenced in a study of radiotherapy plus CTLA-4 blockade in lung cancer. Libraries were prepared by immunoSEQ multiplex PCR; TCRdb keeps only in-frame clonotypes and omits some of them. The sample carries tens of thousands of clones, 80% to 90% recorded once. The sequencing here drew on peripheral blood, taken from a patient treated with radiotherapy plus ipilimumab. The source of these receptors is a human donor with non-small cell lung cancer that progressed on radiotherapy plus ipilimumab.

The table lists this clone with a few counts. V and J are TRBV27 and TRBJ1-5, with D perhaps TRBD1 (6 bases). The CDR3 length is 14 residues. CDR1 is MNHEY, CDR2 SMNVEV, per germline (reference sequence). V dropped 3 bases and J dropped 5 bases, with 11 bases sitting between them. For the CDR3, the DNA is TGTGCCAGCAGTTTGATGGGGGCAGATCAGCCCCAGCATTTT. Its protein product is CASSLMGADQPQHF.

The rearrangement joins TRBV9 to TRBJ1-3; D gene unclear. V lost 0 bases and J lost 8, with 9 bases in between. Germline CDR1 is SGDLS and CDR2 is YYNGEE. The CDR3 length is 13 residues. The CDR3 sequence: CASSVVGADTIYF. Written as DNA, the CDR3 is TGTGCCAGCAGCGTAGTAGGAGCAGACACCATATATTTT. The whole variable domain, remainder taken from reference TRBV9 and TRBJ1-3, is DSGVTQTPKHLITATGQRVTLRCSPRSGDLSVYWYQQSLDQGLQFLIQYYNGEERAKGNILERFSAQQFPDLHSELNLSSLELGDSALYFCASSVVGADTIYFGEGSWLTVV.

This chain uses TRBV7-2 with TRBJ1-1; D remains unclear. The germline V and J ends were trimmed by 3 bases and 1 base, with 6 bases remaining between them. Germline loops: CDR1 SGHTA, CDR2 FQGNSA. The CDR3 has 13 residues. The CDR3 nucleotides read TGTGCCAGCAGCTTTGGGCGGAACACTGAAGCTTTCTTT. As protein: CASSFGRNTEAFF.

The rearrangement uses TRBV7-9 and TRBJ1-4; no clear D. The germline gives CDR1 SEHNR, CDR2 FQNEAQ (reference sequence). The CDR3 has 15 residues. The germline V and J ends were trimmed by 0 bases and 7 bases, with 12 bases remaining between them. CDR3 sequence (DNA): TGTGCCAGCAGCTTAGCGGCAGGATCTTCTGAAAAACTGTTTTTT. Encoded protein: CASSLAAGSSEKLFF.

The chain employs TRBV25-1 and TRBJ1-1; D unresolved. V was shortened by 7 bases and J by 4 bases, with 16 bases between the two germline ends. The CDR3 covers 14 residues. CDR1 is MGHDK, CDR2 SYGVNS, per germline. The CDR3 DNA reads as TGTGCCAGCAATCGACCGGATCTGAGCACTGAAGCTTTCTTT. It encodes CASNRPDLSTEAFF.

The chain has TRBV2 and TRBJ1-5; 10 bases line up with TRBD1. The germline gives CDR1 SNHLY, CDR2 FYNNEI. The CDR3 runs 16 residues. The V segment lost 3 bases and the J segment 2 bases; nucleotides outside the gene matches: 4. The CDR3: CASSEQGTGGNQPQHF. In DNA, the CDR3 is TGTGCCAGCAGTGAGCAGGGGACAGGGGGCAATCAGCCCCAGCATTTT.

V is TRBV25-1 and J is TRBJ1-3; possible D gene TRBD1, 6 bases. The CDR3 is 16 amino acids. Trimming cost V 3 bases and J 0 bases, with 12 bases left between them. Germline assignment: CDR1 MGHDK and CDR2 SYGVNS. The CDR3 sequence is CASSDPTGPSGNTIYF. The CDR3 bases are TGTGCCAGCAGTGACCCGACAGGCCCCTCTGGAAACACCATATATTTT.

This clone was seen once. The chain uses TRBV7-2 and TRBJ2-7, with TRBD1 matching 10 bases. Unmatched junction bases numbered 6, after V lost 5 bases and J lost 2 bases. This CDR3 has 15 amino acids. Germline CDR1 SGHTA, CDR2 FQGNSA. The CDR3, as DNA: TGTGCCAGCAGCCTCGGGACAGGGGTTACCTACGAGCAGTACGTC. Its translation is CASSLGTGVTYEQYV.

CDR3 protein: CASRRVGETQYF. The CDR3 region has the DNA TGTGCCAGTCGCAGGGTGGGGGAGACCCAGTACTTC. The chain combines TRBV10-3 with TRBJ2-5; D perhaps matches TRBD1 (5 bases). The germline V gene encodes CDR1 ENHRY and CDR2 SYGVKD. Trimming took 10 bases from V and 5 from J, leaving 14 bases between them. This CDR3 spans 12 amino acids.

This clone was observed a single time. The chain employs TRBV5-4 and TRBJ2-7; 8 nucleotides align to TRBD1. Trimming removed 0 bases from V and 5 bases from J; junction bases left unmatched: 4. Germline V gene data show CDR1 as SGHNT and CDR2 as YYREEE (reference sequence). The CDR3 length is 14 residues. CDR3 bases: TGTGCCAGCAGCTTGGGGACAGGGTTCGACGAGCAGTACTTC. Its protein is CASSLGTGFDEQYF.

The rearrangement links TRBV13 to TRBJ2-3; 7 nucleotides agree with TRBD1. With 0 bases clipped from V and 3 bases from J, the junction kept 9 bases outside the gene matches. The CDR3 loop spans 17 amino acids. Germline values: CDR1 PRHDT, CDR2 FYEKMQ (reference sequence). The CDR3 reads CASSLGTGPFGTDTQYF. The CDR3 coding sequence is TGTGCCAGCAGCTTAGGGACAGGGCCTTTCGGTACAGATACGCAGTATTTT.

The J gene is TRBJ2-1, the V gene TRBV4-1; TRBD1 or TRBD2 may be the D gene (5 bases each). V was cut by 7 bases and J by 0 bases, with 13 bases left in between. This CDR3 is 15 amino acids long. Germline V lookup: CDR1 MGHRA, CDR2 YSYEKL. The CDR3 protein is CASKRVGDSYNEQFF. The CDR3 DNA follows: TGCGCCAGCAAGCGCGTGGGGGACTCCTACAATGAGCAGTTCTTC.

The chain's CDR3 is CASSLDGPGQGGEKLFF. As DNA, the CDR3 is TGCGCCAGCAGCTTGGATGGCCCGGGACAGGGTGGGGAAAAACTGTTTTTT. This chain connects TRBV5-1 to TRBJ1-4, with TRBD1 matching 9 bases. The CDR3 contains 17 residues. Trimming removed 0 bases from V and 8 bases from J; junction bases left unmatched: 11. Germline V lookup: CDR1 SGHRS, CDR2 YFSETQ.

The rearrangement links TRBV14 to TRBJ2-2; unclear D gene. The V gene's germline CDR1 is SGHDN and CDR2 FVKESK. The CDR3 contains 14 residues. With 4 bases removed from V and 5 bases from J, the gap between germline ends came to 11 bases. CDR3 nucleotides: TGTGCCAGCAGCCCCTGGATTATGACCGGGGAGCTGTTTTTT. This gives the protein CASSPWIMTGELFF.

J is TRBJ1-3 and V is TRBV28; D uncertain. The CDR3 loop spans 14 amino acids. With 3 bases removed from V and 0 bases from J, the gap between germline ends came to 6 bases. Germline-derived CDR1 and CDR2 are MDHEN and SYDVKM. Here the CDR3 DNA reads TGTGCCAGCAGTTTTTCCAGCTCTGGAAACACCATATATTTT. It specifies CASSFSSSGNTIYF.

The CDR3 sequence is CASSRVLGDTEAFF. The CDR3 DNA sequence: TGCGCCAGCAGCCGAGTCCTCGGGGACACTGAAGCTTTCTTT. The chain combines TRBV4-1 with TRBJ1-1; D is unresolved. The CDR3 runs 14 residues. Per the germline V gene, CDR1 is MGHRA and CDR2 is YSYEKL. V was shortened by 4 bases and J by 3 bases, with 12 bases between the two germline ends.

The chain recombines TRBV5-5 with TRBJ1-1; D unclear. Germline-derived CDR1 and CDR2 are SGHKS and YYEKEE (reference sequence). V gave up 4 bases and J gave up 1 base, with 14 bases separating them. The CDR3 consists of 15 residues. This CDR3 is CASSGPTTRNTEAFF. CDR3 DNA: TGTGCCAGCAGCGGACCGACTACTCGGAACACTGAAGCTTTCTTT. The full variable domain, its missing parts supplied by reference TRBV5-5 and TRBJ1-1, is DAGVTQSPTHLIKTRGQQVTLRCSPISGHKSVSWYQQVLGQGPQFIFQYYEKEERGRGNFPDRFSARQFPNYSSELNVNALLLGDSALYLCASSGPTTRNTEAFFGQGTRLTVV.

The rearrangement uses TRBV9 and TRBJ2-7; 8 bases fit TRBD1. The germline V gene has CDR1 SGDLS and CDR2 YYNGEE. The CDR3 is made up of 15 amino acids. The ends lost 0 bases at V and 4 bases at J; junction bases unmatched: 6. In nucleotides, the CDR3 is TGTGCCAGCAGCGTAGAGGCAGGGGGCGTGTACGAGCAGTACTTC. Translation: CASSVEAGGVYEQYF.

The rearrangement links TRBV18 to TRBJ1-2; 7 bases fit TRBD1. V shed 3 bases, J shed 3 bases, and the junction held 10 bases outside the gene matches. Germline lookup yields CDR1 KGHSH and CDR2 LQKENI. CDR3 length equals 16 residues. The CDR3 sequence: CASSPRGGAGYYGYTF. CDR3 sequence (DNA): TGTGCCAGCTCACCCCGAGGGGGCGCCGGCTACTATGGCTACACCTTC.

This chain joins TRBV7-9 and TRBJ2-3; D is possibly TRBD1 (5 bases). The ends were cut back, 5 bases at V and 3 bases at J, with 9 bases in the middle. CDR3 length: 13 amino acids. Germline loops: CDR1 SEHNR, CDR2 FQNEAQ (reference sequence). This CDR3 is CASSHDRTDTQYF. CDR3 sequence (DNA): TGTGCCAGCAGCCATGACAGAACAGATACGCAGTATTTT.

The chain combines TRBV2 with TRBJ2-1; TRBD2 matches 12 bases. V gave up 6 bases and J gave up 6 bases; unmatched junction bases: 9. CDR1 is SNHLY, CDR2 FYNNEI, per germline. CDR3 length equals 16 residues. The CDR3 sequence: CASRGTTSGSLNEQFF. CDR3 sequence (DNA): TGTGCCAGCAGGGGGACGACTAGCGGGAGTCTCAATGAGCAGTTCTTC.

The rearrangement joins TRBV28 to TRBJ2-7, with 10 bases lining up with TRBD1. CDR1 and CDR2 (germline): MDHEN, SYDVKM. The CDR3 length is 15 residues. The V gene end was trimmed by 5 bases and the J gene end by 5 bases; junction bases not matched to a gene: 9. The DNA for the CDR3 is TGTGCCAGCAGTACCCGACAGGGGGCAGTGGACGAGCAGTACTTC. Translating gives CASSTRQGAVDEQYF.

The gene calls are TRBV6-1 and TRBJ2-2; perhaps TRBD1 as D (6 bases). Trimming took off 2 bases at V and 6 bases at J, with 19 bases between the two ends. There are 17 residues in the CDR3. In germline, CDR1 is MNHNS, CDR2 SASEGT. In DNA form, the CDR3 reads TGTGCCAGCAGTGAATCGGCTAGCCCTAAGGGGGCCGGGGAGCTGTTTTTT. This gives the protein CASSESASPKGAGELFF.

The genes are TRBV6-1 and TRBJ2-3, with 11 bases matching TRBD1. Germline trimming cut 7 bases from V and 5 bases from J; bases unmatched to any gene: 8. The CDR3 is 15 amino acids. The germline CDR1 and CDR2 sequences are MNHNS and SASEGT. The CDR3 DNA reads as TGTGCCAGCAATCCCCCGGGACAGGGGGGAGATACGCAGTATTTT. This gives the protein CASNPPGQGGDTQYF.

The genes are TRBV29-1 and TRBJ2-2, with 10 bases that match TRBD1. The CDR3 length is 14 residues. Trimming cost V 5 bases and J 8 bases; bases outside gene matches: 8. The germline gives CDR1 SQVTM, CDR2 ANQGSEA. The CDR3 coding sequence is TGCAGCGTTTCCGGGACAGGGGTTCCGGGGGAGCTGTTTTTT. Its protein product is CSVSGTGVPGELFF.

This clone was counted only a few times. This chain uses TRBV5-1 with TRBJ2-1; TRBD2 matches at 12 bases. This CDR3 spans 15 amino acids. The junction had 3 bases not matched to a gene; V was cut back by 3 bases and J by 5 bases. Germline V gene data show CDR1 as SGHRS and CDR2 as YFSETQ. Written as DNA, the CDR3 is TGCGCCAGCAGCTCAGGACTAGCGGGGAACAATGAGCAGTTCTTC. Translating gives CASSSGLAGNNEQFF.